This record looks at one T cell receptor (beta chain) sequence and its context. This clone's antigen is unknown. The record has no base qualities; no much larger clone is one base away. This sample is drawn from a study of blood T cell repertoires in COVID-19 (dated by TCRdb to the early 2020s). Looking at the study overall: Samples from collaborators originated in the United States, Italy and Spain and spanned both the acute and convalescent phases of COVID-19. The prospective study material was composed of cDNA or gDNA derived from T cells, B-cell-depleted T cells, or PBMCs. The dataset comprised deeply sampled blood TCRbeta repertoires from subjects exposed to, actively infected with, or recovered from COVID-19. The repertoires were released in a freely available public database intended as a resource for research on the immune response to SARS-CoV-2. The samples were drawn from the first 160 participants of the ongoing ImmuneRACE study and from 1,254 subjects provided by 6 global collaborators. Nearly every sample came with metadata listing a de-identified subject ID, COVID-19 status, age in years and sex. Where available, HLA class I and class II types were taken from metadata supplied by the sample provider and were not determined by assay-based typing. Results the study describes overall, beyond this receptor: How much clinical and demographic metadata was included differed by source and by participant, and the metadata was provided uncurated.

In the prospective study, participants were 18 to 89 years old, resided in fewer than 25 geographic areas of the United States, and were enrolled through a virtual design. In the prospective study, participants were assigned to cohorts based on the clinical history participants reported in a screening survey and a study questionnaire. For ImmuneRACE Cohort 3, a participant was defined as recovered based on two consecutive negative NP/OP PCR tests, clearance by a healthcare professional, or resolution of symptoms. Mobile phlebotomists in the prospective study collected whole blood, serum and a nasopharyngeal or oropharyngeal swab from every participant. Participants in the prospective study had the option to provide additional blood draws and questionnaires over an approximately 2-month period. Blood samples from the prospective study were shipped frozen or at room temperature prior to DNA extraction.

TCRbeta CDR3 regions were amplified from genomic DNA by means of the immunoSEQ Assay, a bias-controlled multiplex PCR. Under the source paper's analysis protocol: The number of nucleated cells in each sample was estimated by amplification of reference gene primers within the assay. To quantify the absolute abundance of each unique TCRbeta CDR3 rearrangement, sequence reads were collapsed and filtered. Productive Simpson clonality was computed per sample as the square root of Simpson's diversity index over productive rearrangements. TCRdb carries this immuneACCESS record with in-frame sequences only. Its versions omit some clonotypes, under half of them owing to an unresolved V gene in the studies checked, with the rest unexplained. V and J calls and clone size are those listed in that table; D and trimming were worked out from the DNA. Recorded for this sample are 200,000 to 300,000 clones; about nine tenths of them occurred a single time. The top ten constitute more than 1.5% of the sample.

CDR1 and CDR2 (LNHDA, SQIVND) derive from the germline V gene (reference sequence). The CDR3 goes from the cysteine to the phenylalanine over 15 residues. CDR3 DNA only is kept here, 45 bases in frame from base 1. V loses 3 bases, J loses 3 bases, and the germline ends lie 14 bases apart. The TCR was taken from a middle-aged man who had recovered from COVID-19. This receptor chain uses TRBV19 and TRBJ1-2, with TRBD1 perhaps the D gene, on 5 matching bases. Sequencing was done on a sample of PBMCs or T cells enriched from blood (not recorded which). The sequenced DNA: TGTGCCAGTAGTATCCAGGGCTTTGATGACTATGGCTACACCTTC. Its protein product is CASSIQGFDDYGYTF.